This TCR beta chain was captured in a study of blood T cell repertoires in COVID-19. Whole-study context: In each case, the material was cDNA or gDNA derived from T cells, B-cell-depleted T cells, or PBMCs.

This clone turned up a few times. The participants were between roughly 18 and 100 years old and came from roughly 24 US areas. The CDR3 runs to 12 residues. Per the germline V gene, CDR1 is SNHLY and CDR2 is FYNNEI. Trimming removed 10 bases at V and 7 bases at J, with 16 bases between. Sequencing was performed with immunoSEQ multiplex PCR; in TCRdb, only in-frame clones are kept and a portion is missing. The data contain about 230,000 clones, roughly nine tenths of them singletons. The chain is built from TRBV2 and TRBJ1-1; D unclear. The sample consisted of PBMCs or T cells enriched from blood (not recorded which). The receptor comes from a woman aged 25 to 39 with acute COVID-19. CDR3 region: CATVRVRIEAFF. The DNA of the CDR3 is TGTGCCACAGTTCGGGTGAGGATTGAAGCTTTCTTT.